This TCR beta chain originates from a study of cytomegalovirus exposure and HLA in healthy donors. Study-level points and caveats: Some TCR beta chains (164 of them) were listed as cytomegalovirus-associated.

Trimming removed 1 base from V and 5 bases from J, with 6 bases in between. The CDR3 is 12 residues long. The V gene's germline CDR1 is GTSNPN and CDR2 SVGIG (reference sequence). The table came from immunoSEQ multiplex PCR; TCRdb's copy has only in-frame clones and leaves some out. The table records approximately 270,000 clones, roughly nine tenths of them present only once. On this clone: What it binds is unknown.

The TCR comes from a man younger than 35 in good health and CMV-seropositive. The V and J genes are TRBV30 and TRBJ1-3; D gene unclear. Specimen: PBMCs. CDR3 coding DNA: TGTGCCTGGAGTGAAGGGAGAAACACCATATATTTT. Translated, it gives CAWSEGRNTIYF.